The 22 T cell receptor beta chains listed next were all sequenced from one sample in a study of human T cells and chemical hapten exposure (dated by TCRdb to the early 2020s). Explained via the paper, the time point label denotes: patch test 3, about 24 weeks after DPC sensitization. The treatment or condition label, as the study defines it: therapeutic diphenylcyclopropenone sensitization with weekly scalp DPC. The library relied on RACE. The data were produced on a NextSeq 500. TCRdb's own reprocessing of the public reads used fastp at Q25 and MiXCR and kept productive beta chains. Here each entry gathers all rows of one CDR3 protein and keeps the most common genes and DNA. The sample table contains about 190,000 distinct CDR3 sequences; only one count was recorded for around 25% of them. Of the sample, under 2.5% is held by the ten largest clones. This specimen was whole blood, taken in connection with sensitization to the hapten diphenylcyclopropenone (DPC). These receptors all stem from a woman in her thirties or forties with alopecia areata. Some clones in this sample may be carry-over from other donors' samples.

The rearrangement links TRBV5-6 to TRBJ2-7; D is uncertain. CDR3 length: 12 residues. CDR1 is SGHDT, CDR2 YYEEEE, per germline. Deletions cut 2 bases from V and 5 bases from J, with 8 bases between. This CDR3 is CASSFGRNEQYF. The CDR3 nucleotides read TGTGCCAGCAGCTTCGGAAGAAACGAGCAGTACTTC.

V usage is TRBV29-1 and J usage is TRBJ1-1; D remains ambiguous. The CDR3 runs to 13 residues. Trimming left V 5 bases short and J 2 bases short, with 12 bases between. Germline lookup yields CDR1 SQVTM and CDR2 ANQGSEA. This chain's CDR3 is CSVSMTLNTEAFF. Here the CDR3 DNA reads TGCAGCGTTTCAATGACCCTAAACACTGAAGCTTTCTTT.

The J gene is TRBJ1-5, the V gene TRBV28; 8 positions agree with TRBD1. Looked up from germline, CDR1 is MDHEN and CDR2 is SYDVKM. Trimming at V came to 5 bases and at J to 7 bases, leaving 10 bases not matched to a gene. This CDR3 spans 15 amino acids. CDR3: CASSQRQGSFQPQHF. DNA for the CDR3: TGTGCCAGCAGTCAAAGACAGGGGTCCTTCCAGCCCCAGCATTTT.

V and J are TRBV10-3 and TRBJ2-2, with 7 positions matching TRBD1. Germline V gives CDR1 ENHRY, CDR2 SYGVKD. This CDR3 is 15 amino acids long. V was pared by 6 bases and J by 2 bases, with 6 bases of the junction left unmatched. The DNA of the CDR3 is TGTGCCATCAGCCAGGGGACAGATAACACCGGGGAGCTGTTTTTT. Residues: CAISQGTDNTGELFF.

This chain connects TRBV7-8 to TRBJ2-6, with D perhaps matching TRBD2 (5 bases). V lost 5 bases and J 2 bases, leaving 10 bases between the germline ends. From germline, CDR1 is SGHVS and CDR2 FQNEAQ. CDR3 length: 15 residues. This chain's CDR3 is CASSPGVAGANVLTF. The CDR3 DNA sequence: TGTGCCAGCAGCCCCGGGGTAGCTGGGGCCAACGTCCTGACTTTC.

The V gene is TRBV12-3 or TRBV12-4, the J gene TRBJ2-7; perhaps TRBD2 as D (5 bases). The CDR3 loop spans 13 amino acids. The V and J ends lost 5 bases and 6 bases respectively, with 14 bases between them. CDR3: CASSPPGSREQYF. The CDR3 region has the DNA TGTGCCAGCAGTCCCCCTGGGAGTCGCGAGCAGTACTTC.

V is TRBV5-5 and J is TRBJ1-1, with TRBD1 as a possible D gene (6 bases). The V end lost 3 bases, the J end lost 1 base, and 13 bases lay between the germline ends. Germline CDR1 is SGHKS and CDR2 is YYEKEE (reference sequence). The CDR3 totals 15 residues. In DNA form, the CDR3 reads TGTGCCAGCAGCTCCCCTGGAGGGGGGAACACTGAAGCTTTCTTT. Amino acid sequence: CASSSPGGGNTEAFF.

The chain recombines TRBV20-1 with TRBJ2-5; 10 positions match TRBD2. The J segment lost 1 base and the V segment lost 1 base, leaving 3 bases of the junction unmatched. The CDR3 runs to 15 residues. Germline V gene lookup returns CDR1 DFQATT and CDR2 SNEGSKA (reference sequence). The CDR3 is CSARGLAGVQETQYF. Written as DNA, the CDR3 is TGCAGTGCTAGAGGACTAGCGGGCGTCCAAGAGACCCAGTACTTC.

This chain links TRBV9 with TRBJ1-4, with D maybe TRBD1 (5 bases). Trimming took off 3 bases at V and 4 bases at J, with 13 bases between the two ends. Germline-derived CDR1 and CDR2 are SGDLS and YYNGEE. The CDR3 sequence is 15 residues long. The DNA for the CDR3 is TGTGCCAGCAGCGAAAGCGGGACCTATAATGAAAAACTGTTTTTT. Translated: CASSESGTYNEKLFF.

This chain connects TRBV28 to TRBJ2-2; TRBD2 agrees at 8 bases. V was clipped by 6 bases and J by 3 bases; unmatched bases: 3. CDR3 length: 14 residues. In germline, CDR1 is MDHEN, CDR2 SYDVKM. Here the CDR3 reads CASSPGLDTGELFF. Here the CDR3 DNA reads TGTGCCAGCAGCCCGGGACTAGACACCGGGGAGCTGTTTTTT. The full variable domain, completed using reference TRBV28 and TRBJ2-2, is DVKVTQSSRYLVKRTGEKVFLECVQDMDHENMFWYRQDPGLGLRLIYFSYDVKMKEKGDIPEGYSVSREKKERFSLILESASTNQTSMYLCASSPGLDTGELFFGEGSRLTVL.

This clonotype was observed a handful of times. The V gene is TRBV4-2, the J gene TRBJ2-2, with 10 nucleotides matching TRBD2. J gave up 6 bases and V 3 bases, and 10 bases lay outside the gene matches. The CDR3 is made up of 17 amino acids. Germline loops: CDR1 LGHNA, CDR2 YNFKEQ. The CDR3 protein is CASSQASSGSGAGELFF. The CDR3, as DNA: TGTGCCAGCAGCCAGGCCTCTAGCGGGAGTGGGGCCGGGGAGCTGTTTTTT.

This clonotype has at least ten counts. The chain carries TRBV20-1 and TRBJ2-7, with TRBD1 matching 9 bases. Unmatched junction bases numbered 5, after V lost 6 bases and J lost 2 bases. The CDR3 covers 13 residues. Germline V gene sequence: CDR1 DFQATT, CDR2 SNEGSKA (reference sequence). The CDR3 protein is CSARQGGAYEQYF. CDR3 nucleotide sequence: TGCAGTGCCCGACAGGGGGGCGCCTACGAGCAGTACTTC.

The chain has TRBV12-3 or TRBV12-4 and TRBJ1-6; D is perhaps TRBD1 (5 bases). V lost 2 bases and J lost 14, with 16 bases in between. This CDR3 comprises 14 residues. CDR3 sequence: CASSLPGDGRTLHF. DNA of the CDR3: TGTGCCAGCAGTTTACCGGGGGACGGGAGAACCCTCCACTTT.

This clonotype was seen only once. The chain recombines TRBV5-1 with TRBJ1-1, with 7 positions matching TRBD1. Germline assignment: CDR1 SGHRS and CDR2 YFSETQ. The CDR3 consists of 15 residues. J gave up 1 base and V 5 bases, and 8 bases lay outside the gene matches. This CDR3 reads CASSYATGPNTEAFF. The CDR3 region has the DNA TGCGCCAGCAGTTACGCGACAGGGCCGAACACTGAAGCTTTCTTT.

This clonotype was observed a few times. The chain is built from TRBV7-9 and TRBJ2-5; D may be TRBD1 or TRBD2 (5 bases each). Deletions cut 5 bases from V and 2 bases from J, with 12 bases between. This CDR3 is 14 amino acids long. Germline values: CDR1 SEHNR, CDR2 FQNEAQ (reference sequence). This CDR3 reads CASSAGTGQETQYF. CDR3 coding DNA: TGTGCCAGCAGCGCTGGGACGGGGCAAGAGACCCAGTACTTC. Combining the CDR3 with reference TRBV7-9 and TRBJ2-5 gives the whole variable domain DTGVSQNPRHKITKRGQNVTFRCDPISEHNRLYWYRQTLGQGPEFLTYFQNEAQLEKSRLLSDRFSAERPKGSFSTLEIQRTEQGDSAMYLCASSAGTGQETQYFGPGTRLLVL.

This clonotype was seen only a few times. The V and J genes are TRBV28 and TRBJ1-5; TRBD1 aligns across 7 bases. Germline V gives CDR1 MDHEN, CDR2 SYDVKM. The CDR3 is made up of 15 amino acids. The V gene end was trimmed by 3 bases and the J gene end by 6 bases; junction bases not matched to a gene: 8. The CDR3: CASSFVGGDVQPQHF. In DNA form, the CDR3 reads TGTGCCAGCAGTTTCGTAGGGGGCGACGTTCAGCCCCAGCATTTT.

The chain links TRBV5-1 to TRBJ2-7; TRBD2 might be the D (6 bases). Looked up from germline, CDR1 is SGHRS and CDR2 is YFSETQ. The CDR3 has 14 residues. The V and J ends lost 0 bases and 3 bases respectively, with 10 bases between them. CDR3 nucleotide sequence: TGCGCCAGCAGCTTGGATCCGGGGGTCTACGAGCAGTACTTC. Translated: CASSLDPGVYEQYF.

This clonotype was counted a few times. V is TRBV7-8 and J is TRBJ1-2; unclear D gene. Between the trimmed V and J ends, which lost 5 bases and 6 bases, there was a span of 16 bases. Looked up from germline, CDR1 is SGHVS and CDR2 is FQNEAQ. This CDR3 spans 14 amino acids. The CDR3 region has the DNA TGTGCCAGCAGCGTTTCATGGAAAACTAATGGCTACACCTTC. Amino acid sequence: CASSVSWKTNGYTF.

This clonotype has a handful of counts. The gene calls are TRBV28 and TRBJ2-5; D is perhaps TRBD1 or TRBD2 (6 bases each). The germline CDR1 and CDR2 sequences are MDHEN and SYDVKM. Trimming cost V 5 bases and J 7 bases, with 14 bases left between them. This CDR3 has 13 residues. The CDR3: CASSPRQEGTQYF. CDR3 bases: TGTGCCAGCAGTCCCAGACAGGAGGGGACCCAGTACTTC. The whole variable domain, filled in from reference TRBV28 and TRBJ2-5, reads DVKVTQSSRYLVKRTGEKVFLECVQDMDHENMFWYRQDPGLGLRLIYFSYDVKMKEKGDIPEGYSVSREKKERFSLILESASTNQTSMYLCASSPRQEGTQYFGPGTRLLVL.

Here the CDR3 DNA reads TGCGCCAGCAGCTTGGCCCCCATAGCCGGAGCAGGCAACAATCAGCCCCAGCATTTT. Translation gives CASSLAPIAGAGNNQPQHF. The gene calls are TRBV5-1 and TRBJ1-5; the D is unclear. CDR3 size: 19 residues. Germline CDR1 SGHRS, CDR2 YFSETQ. V was shortened by 0 bases and J by 3 bases, with 22 bases between the two germline ends.

This clonotype was counted only a few times. The chain has TRBV12-3 or TRBV12-4 and TRBJ2-2; D might be TRBD1 (6 bases). Trimming removed 3 bases from V and 2 bases from J, with 10 bases in between. This CDR3 has 15 residues. In DNA, the CDR3 is TGTGCCAGCAGTTTCCTGGGACATAACACCGGGGAGCTGTTTTTT. Encoded protein: CASSFLGHNTGELFF.

This clonotype appeared a few times. The chain combines TRBV6-5 with TRBJ2-7; D possibly corresponds to TRBD2 (7 bases). The CDR3 sequence is 16 residues long. The germline CDR1 and CDR2 sequences are MNHEY and SVGAGI. With 0 bases removed from V and 2 bases from J, the gap between germline ends came to 14 bases. The CDR3 is CASSYSGGLGAYEQYF. The CDR3 DNA sequence: TGTGCCAGCAGTTACTCGGGGGGGCTGGGGGCCTACGAGCAGTACTTC.